Below are 10 T cell receptor beta chains sequenced from a single sample in a study of cytomegalovirus exposure and HLA in healthy donors. With 60 Vbeta and 13 Jbeta primers, the PCR was carried out. Assay: immunoSEQ multiplex PCR; the TCRdb copy retains only in-frame clones and omits some. Among about 150,000 clones listed, 80% were seen once. The source material was PBMCs. The receptors come from a man younger than 45 in good health and CMV-seropositive.

This chain joins TRBV28 and TRBJ1-2; D is possibly TRBD1 (5 bases). Germline loops: CDR1 MDHEN, CDR2 SYDVKM. CDR3 length: 16 amino acids. Trimming cost V 7 bases and J 8 bases, with 26 bases left between them. The CDR3: CASIPMAGEGLRGYTF. The CDR3 region has the DNA TGTGCCAGCATCCCAATGGCCGGGGAGGGGCTTCGGGGCTACACCTTC.

CDR3 amino acids: CASSLESGLTYEQYF. For the CDR3, the DNA is TGTGCCAGCAGCTTAGAATCAGGACTGACCTACGAGCAGTACTTC. V gene TRBV11-2 combines with J gene TRBJ2-7, with D maybe TRBD2 (5 bases). This CDR3 has 15 residues. Looked up from germline, CDR1 is SGHAT and CDR2 is FQNNGV. Deletions cut 0 bases from V and 2 bases from J, with 11 bases between.

J is TRBJ1-4 and V is TRBV30, with D tentatively TRBD1 (5 bases). Trimming cost V 0 bases and J 7 bases, with 27 bases left between them. Looked up from germline, CDR1 is GTSNPN and CDR2 is SVGIG (reference sequence). The CDR3 is 19 amino acids. CDR3 in amino acids: CAWSVLISTDRAWGEKLFF. The CDR3 DNA reads as TGTGCCTGGAGTGTACTCATTTCCACCGACAGAGCCTGGGGTGAAAAACTGTTTTTT.

This rearrangement joins TRBV19 to TRBJ2-3; 13 bases are a match to TRBD2. The CDR3 contains 20 residues. Germline V CDR1 and CDR2: LNHDA, SQIVND (reference sequence). V lost 5 bases to trimming and J lost 3 bases; unmatched junction nucleotides: 17. The CDR3 sequence: CASSPDFGLAGASGTDTQYF. The CDR3 nucleotides are TGTGCCAGTAGTCCAGACTTCGGACTAGCGGGGGCCTCGGGGACAGATACGCAGTATTTT.

The V and J genes are TRBV2 and TRBJ2-2; tentatively, D is TRBD1 (6 bases). The V gene lost 8 bases and the J gene lost 0 bases, with 10 bases spanning the gap. This CDR3 has 14 amino acids. Germline V CDR1 and CDR2: SNHLY, FYNNEI. CDR3 amino acids: CASEQGTNTGELFF. CDR3 in DNA: TGTGCCAGCGAACAGGGAACGAACACCGGGGAGCTGTTTTTT.

The chain couples TRBV9 to TRBJ2-3; 8 nucleotides agree with TRBD2. The CDR3 has 21 residues. Unmatched junction bases numbered 26, after V lost 3 bases and J lost 5 bases. From germline, CDR1 is SGDLS and CDR2 YYNGEE. CDR3 in DNA: TGTGCCAGCAGCGAGCCCGACAGACCCGGGACTAGAGGGGCACCCATAGATACGCAGTATTTT. Its translation: CASSEPDRPGTRGAPIDTQYF.

The CDR3 reads CASTPGEGGYTF. CDR3 DNA: TGTGCCAGCACTCCCGGGGAGGGTGGCTACACCTTC. The chain uses TRBV5-5 and TRBJ1-2; the D is unclear. This CDR3 has 12 residues. Germline-derived CDR1 and CDR2 are SGHKS and YYEKEE (reference sequence). With 6 bases removed from V and 7 bases from J, the gap between germline ends came to 13 bases.

The rearrangement uses TRBV2 and TRBJ2-7, with 8 bases lining up with TRBD1. The CDR3 has 13 residues. The germline V gene has CDR1 SNHLY and CDR2 FYNNEI. V trimming: 6 bases; J trimming: 1 base; junction bases outside the gene matches: 2. DNA for the CDR3: TGTGCCAGCAGGGACAGGGAATCCTACGAGCAGTACTTC. This sequence encodes CASRDRESYEQYF.

This sequence joins TRBV18 and TRBJ1-1; 7 nucleotides agree with TRBD1. With 4 bases clipped from V and 4 bases from J, the junction kept 9 bases outside the gene matches. The CDR3 length is 15 residues. Germline V gene sequence: CDR1 KGHSH, CDR2 LQKENI. Here the CDR3 DNA reads TGTGCCAGCTCACTTACAGGGGATGGGGGCACTGAAGCTTTCTTT. Its protein product is CASSLTGDGGTEAFF.

The rearrangement links TRBV27 to TRBJ1-2; possible D gene TRBD1, 6 bases. This CDR3 spans 13 amino acids. Germline V gives CDR1 MNHEY, CDR2 SMNVEV (reference sequence). With 4 bases removed from V and 4 bases from J, the gap between germline ends came to 10 bases. This chain's CDR3 is CASSSGQSYGYTF. Here the CDR3 DNA reads TGTGCCAGCAGTTCGGGACAAAGCTATGGCTACACCTTC.